The 7 T cell receptor beta chains presented below share a single source sample, sequenced in a study of CD8 T cells in Susac syndrome. Random hexamers served to reverse transcribe roughly 0.45 to 1 ug RNA. MiXCR, applied by TCRdb to the immunoSEQ multiplex PCR reads, yields one record per CDR3 protein. The repertoire holds more than 150,000 distinct CDR3 sequences, with approximately 93% as singletons. Sequencing used CD8+ T cells from PBMCs. The receptors come from a human donor with multiple sclerosis.

The chain combines TRBV19 with TRBJ2-7, with D unresolved. The CDR3 totals 14 residues. Germline V gene sequence: CDR1 LNHDA, CDR2 SQIVND (reference sequence). The V end was cut by 5 bases, the J end by 3 bases, with 14 bases between. CDR3: CASSSATSHYEQYF. The CDR3 bases are TGTGCCAGTAGTTCCGCGACAAGCCACTACGAGCAGTACTTC.

The CDR3 DNA reads TGTGCCTGGAGTCCGGGGACAGGCTATGAAGCTTTCTTT. Protein sequence: CAWSPGTGYEAFF. The V and J genes are TRBV30 and TRBJ1-1; 8 positions match TRBD1. CDR1 and CDR2 (germline): GTSNPN, SVGIG (reference sequence). Losses at the gene ends were 2 bases for V and 7 bases for J; bases not matched to a gene: 6. The CDR3 covers 13 residues. The full variable domain, in which reference TRBV30 and TRBJ1-1 provide the parts outside the CDR3, is SQTIHQWPATLVQPVGSPLSLECTVEGTSNPNLYWYRQAAGRGLQLLFYSVGIGQISSEVPQNLSASRPQDRQFILSSKKLLLSDSGFYLCAWSPGTGYEAFFGQGTRLTVV.

J is TRBJ1-1 and V is TRBV20-1; D remains ambiguous. The CDR3 runs 13 residues. The ends were cut back, 3 bases at V and 2 bases at J, with 10 bases in the middle. Germline V gene sequence: CDR1 DFQATT, CDR2 SNEGSKA (reference sequence). The CDR3 loop is CSARGGVNTEAFF. CDR3 in DNA: TGCAGTGCTAGGGGCGGGGTAAACACTGAAGCTTTCTTT.

J is TRBJ2-1 and V is TRBV2; TRBD1 agrees at 8 bases. The V gene's germline CDR1 is SNHLY and CDR2 FYNNEI. The CDR3 is 15 amino acids. V was pared by 2 bases and J by 5 bases, with 5 bases of the junction left unmatched. CDR3 sequence: CASSERRQGNNEQFF. The CDR3 nucleotides read TGTGCCAGCAGTGAACGTCGACAGGGGAACAATGAGCAGTTCTTC.

CDR3 sequence reads: CASSQGVRTQYF. CDR3 bases: TGTGCCAGCAGCCAAGGAGTTAGAACGCAGTATTTT. V and J are TRBV14 and TRBJ2-3; no reliable D call. Germline CDR1 and CDR2: SGHDN and FVKESK. V lost 1 base to trimming and J lost 9 bases, with 8 bases between them. The CDR3 covers 12 residues.

The J gene is TRBJ1-5, the V gene TRBV7-8; maybe TRBD1 (5 bases). This CDR3 contains 15 residues. Trimming removed 1 base at V and 6 bases at J, with 13 bases between. Germline V lookup: CDR1 SGHVS, CDR2 FQNEAQ. The chain's CDR3 is CASSLESGGGQPQHF. The CDR3 bases are TGTGCCAGCAGCTTAGAGTCGGGGGGTGGTCAGCCCCAGCATTTT.

The rearrangement links TRBV5-4 to TRBJ2-3, with D possibly called TRBD1 or TRBD2 (5 bases each). Germline values: CDR1 SGHNT, CDR2 YYREEE (reference sequence). V was trimmed by 1 base and J by 3 bases, leaving 12 bases between them. This CDR3 region has 15 residues. The CDR3 here is CASSLKGPPTDTQYF. The CDR3 bases are TGTGCCAGCAGCTTGAAGGGACCGCCTACAGATACGCAGTATTTT.